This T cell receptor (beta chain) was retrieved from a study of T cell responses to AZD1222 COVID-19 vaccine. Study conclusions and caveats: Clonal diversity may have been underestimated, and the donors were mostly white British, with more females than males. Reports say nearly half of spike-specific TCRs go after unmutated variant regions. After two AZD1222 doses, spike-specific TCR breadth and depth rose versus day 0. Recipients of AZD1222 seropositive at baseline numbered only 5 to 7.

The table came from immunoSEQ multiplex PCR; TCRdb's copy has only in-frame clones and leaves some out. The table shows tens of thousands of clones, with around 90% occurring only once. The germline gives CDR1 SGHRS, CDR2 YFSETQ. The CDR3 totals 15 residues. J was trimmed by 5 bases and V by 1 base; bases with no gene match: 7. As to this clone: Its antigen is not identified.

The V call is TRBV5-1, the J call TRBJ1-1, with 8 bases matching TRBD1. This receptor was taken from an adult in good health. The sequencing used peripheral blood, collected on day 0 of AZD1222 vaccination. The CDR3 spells CASSLFVRGQTEAFF. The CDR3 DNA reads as TGCGCCAGCAGCTTGTTTGTCAGGGGGCAGACTGAAGCTTTCTTT.